A single sample gave rise to the 9 T cell receptor beta chains below, sequenced in a study of blood T cell repertoires in COVID-19. The table came from immunoSEQ multiplex PCR; TCRdb's copy has only in-frame clones and leaves some out. The table lists about 210,000 clones, 70% to 90% of them singletons. Material: PBMCs or T cells enriched from blood (not recorded which). Receptors were obtained from a young man with acute COVID-19.

The CDR3 reads CASSPGSGRDTIYF. The CDR3, as DNA: TGTGCCAGCAGCCCAGGGTCAGGGAGGGACACCATATATTTT. The rearrangement uses TRBV7-9 and TRBJ1-3; D might be TRBD1 (5 bases). V dropped 5 bases and J dropped 8 bases, with 16 bases sitting between them. CDR1 SEHNR and CDR2 FQNEAQ come from the germline V gene (reference sequence). The CDR3 totals 14 residues.

The V gene is TRBV5-6, the J gene TRBJ2-1; TRBD2 is a possible D gene (5 bases). Germline lookup yields CDR1 SGHDT and CDR2 YYEEEE. V lost 3 bases and J 0 bases, leaving 13 bases between the germline ends. The CDR3 is made up of 16 amino acids. CDR3 sequence: CASSWTLDYSYNEQFF. The CDR3 nucleotides are TGTGCCAGCAGCTGGACCCTTGACTACTCCTACAATGAGCAGTTCTTC.

The gene calls are TRBV27 and TRBJ1-2; no clear D gene. Deletions cut 4 bases from V and 5 bases from J, with 17 bases between. Germline CDR1 is MNHEY and CDR2 is SMNVEV (reference sequence). This CDR3 spans 15 amino acids. The CDR3 spells CASSSLLALGYGYTF. For the CDR3, the DNA is TGTGCCAGCAGTTCCCTACTAGCTTTAGGGTATGGCTACACCTTC.

The J gene is TRBJ1-3, the V gene TRBV3-1 (or the pseudogene TRBV3-2); no reliable D call. Germline CDR1 is LGHDT and CDR2 is YNNKEL (reference sequence). Trimming left V 2 bases short and J 3 bases short, with 17 bases between. This CDR3 has 17 amino acids. The CDR3 spells CASSQYRQPGGGNTIYF. CDR3 DNA sequence: TGTGCCAGCAGCCAATATCGGCAGCCGGGTGGTGGAAACACCATATATTTT.

In its sample, this clone was seen many times. The V gene is TRBV11-2, the J gene TRBJ1-2; the D is unclear. This CDR3 spans 17 amino acids. V was trimmed by 1 base and J by 0 bases, leaving 15 bases between them. Germline V gene sequence: CDR1 SGHAT, CDR2 FQNNGV. This chain's CDR3 is CASSLGGLTVANYGYTF. In nucleotides, the CDR3 is TGTGCCAGCAGCTTAGGCGGTCTAACCGTCGCTAACTATGGCTACACCTTC.

The chain recombines TRBV7-3 with TRBJ2-4; weak D call: TRBD1 (5 bases). Germline CDR1 is SGHTA and CDR2 is FQGTGA. This CDR3 region has 14 residues. Trimming left V 4 bases short and J 9 bases short, with 16 bases between. DNA for the CDR3: TGTGCCAGCAGCTATTCAGGGTCTGGCGGCATTCAGTACTTC. Encoded protein: CASSYSGSGGIQYF.

The chain is built from TRBV2 and TRBJ1-1; 8 positions agree with TRBD1. CDR1 and CDR2 from the germline V gene are SNHLY and FYNNEI. With 2 bases clipped from V and 3 bases from J, the junction kept 11 bases outside the gene matches. The CDR3 extends over 17 amino acids. CDR3: CASSESLTGDEDTEAFF. CDR3 sequence (DNA): TGTGCCAGCAGTGAATCTTTGACAGGGGATGAGGACACTGAAGCTTTCTTT.

This clone was found once. The chain couples TRBV7-5 to TRBJ2-3; the DNA was not used to check the table's D call, TRBD2. TRBV7-5 has pseudogene status. This CDR3 spans 13 amino acids. As DNA, the CDR3 is TGTGTCAGAAGCTTACCTAGCACAGATACGCAGTATTTT. It encodes CVRSLPSTDTQYF.

This clone showed up just a few times. This sequence joins TRBV5-1 and TRBJ1-2; D gene ambiguous. Trimming left V 4 bases short and J 4 bases short, with 11 bases between. The CDR3 spans 13 residues. Germline assignment: CDR1 SGHRS and CDR2 YFSETQ. CDR3 loop: CASSKEVSYGYTF. The CDR3 DNA reads as TGCGCCAGCAGCAAAGAGGTCAGCTATGGCTACACCTTC. Looking up the rest from reference TRBV5-1 and TRBJ1-2 gives the full variable domain: KAGVTQTPRYLIKTRGQQVTLSCSPISGHRSVSWYQQTPGQGLQFLFEYFSETQRNKGNFPGRFSGRQFSNSRSEMNVSTLELGDSALYLCASSKEVSYGYTFGSGTRLTVV.